The 21 T cell receptor beta chains in this list originate from one sample, sequenced in a study of pediatric ulcerative colitis. Using immunoSEQ multiplex PCR, the repertoire was profiled, and TCRdb retains in-frame clones only, with some absent. Altogether under 70,000 clones are present, 85% to 90% being singletons, with the ten largest covering about 1.5%. The sequenced material came from blood. Every receptor here comes from a boy aged 5-17 years who was a control in a study of pediatric ulcerative colitis.

The chain has TRBV4-1 and TRBJ2-2; D unclear. The CDR3 is made up of 12 amino acids. Germline-derived CDR1 and CDR2 are MGHRA and YSYEKL. Trimming removed 2 bases from V and 9 bases from J, with 7 bases in between. The CDR3 loop is CASSQLGRELFF. The CDR3 DNA reads as TGCGCCAGCAGCCAACTCGGTCGGGAGCTGTTTTTT.

This clone was found once. The chain combines TRBV13 with TRBJ2-3; 8 bases fit TRBD2. V lost 4 bases to trimming and J lost 4 bases; unmatched junction nucleotides: 4. CDR3 length equals 14 residues. Germline values: CDR1 PRHDT, CDR2 FYEKMQ (reference sequence). CDR3 nucleotide sequence: TGTGCCAGCAGCTCGCCACTAGCGGCAGATACGCAGTATTTT. Translating gives CASSSPLAADTQYF.

V is TRBV28 and J is TRBJ1-5, with 7 bases that match TRBD1. The trim removed 6 bases at V and 4 bases at J, leaving 9 bases unmatched. This CDR3 is 15 amino acids long. In germline, CDR1 is MDHEN, CDR2 SYDVKM. DNA of the CDR3: TGTGCCAGCAGGGACCAGGGGGTCTGGAATCAGCCCCAGCATTTT. It encodes CASRDQGVWNQPQHF.

J is TRBJ2-5 and V is TRBV29-1, with a possible D match to TRBD2 (5 bases). CDR1 SQVTM and CDR2 ANQGSEA come from the germline V gene. The length of the CDR3 is 13 residues. Trimming removed 5 bases from V and 5 bases from J, with 15 bases in between. Here the CDR3 reads CSVTRDGHETQYF. In nucleotides, the CDR3 is TGCAGCGTTACCCGGGATGGCCACGAGACCCAGTACTTC.

This chain uses TRBV19 with TRBJ2-2, with D perhaps matching TRBD1 or TRBD2 (6 bases each). Looked up from germline, CDR1 is LNHDA and CDR2 is SQIVND (reference sequence). The CDR3 sequence is 14 residues long. V lost 6 bases and J 4 bases, leaving 12 bases between the germline ends. Written as DNA, the CDR3 is TGTGCCAGTAGACACAGGGAGGTCACCGGGGAGCTGTTTTTT. This gives the protein CASRHREVTGELFF.

The genes are TRBV19 and TRBJ2-3; D is unclear. Per germline, CDR1 LNHDA and CDR2 SQIVND (reference sequence). V gave up 5 bases and J gave up 3 bases, with 9 bases separating them. This CDR3 region has 13 residues. Written as DNA, the CDR3 is TGTGCCAGTAGTCACGCCAGAACAGATACGCAGTATTTT. Translation: CASSHARTDTQYF.

In DNA form, the CDR3 reads TGTGCCAGCAGTGATCCCCAGACTAAGACACGAATGAACACTGAAGCTTTCTTT. Its protein is CASSDPQTKTRMNTEAFF. The chain couples TRBV2 to TRBJ1-1; D is ambiguous. Per germline, CDR1 SNHLY and CDR2 FYNNEI. V lost 3 bases and J 0 bases, leaving 20 bases between the germline ends. The CDR3 consists of 18 residues.

This chain uses TRBV11-2 with TRBJ2-5, with D perhaps assigned TRBD1 or TRBD2 (5 bases each). This CDR3 has 14 amino acids. In germline, CDR1 is SGHAT, CDR2 FQNNGV. Trimming took off 6 bases at V and 2 bases at J, with 13 bases between the two ends. The CDR3 protein is CASRLPGRQETQYF. The CDR3 nucleotides read TGTGCCAGCAGATTACCGGGACGGCAAGAGACCCAGTACTTC.

This clone was found once. V gene TRBV28 combines with J gene TRBJ2-3, with D uncertain. Trimming removed 1 base at V and 4 bases at J, with 3 bases between. The germline V gene encodes CDR1 MDHEN and CDR2 SYDVKM. CDR3 length: 12 amino acids. The CDR3 spells CASSLLSDTQYF. The CDR3 DNA is TGTGCCAGCAGTTTATTGTCAGATACGCAGTATTTT.

The chain is built from TRBV18 and TRBJ2-1; no clear D. Trimming removed 1 base from V and 6 bases from J, with 7 bases in between. CDR1 is KGHSH and CDR2 is LQKENI in the germline V gene. There are 13 residues in the CDR3. The CDR3: CASSPQMGNEQFF. The CDR3 region has the DNA TGTGCCAGCTCACCACAAATGGGCAATGAGCAGTTCTTC.

CDR3: CASSFSGRGNTIYF. The DNA of the CDR3 is TGTGCCAGCAGTTTCTCTGGGCGTGGAAACACCATATATTTT. The chain couples TRBV27 to TRBJ1-3; no clear D. Germline V gene sequence: CDR1 MNHEY, CDR2 SMNVEV (reference sequence). The CDR3 has 14 residues. The germline V and J ends were trimmed by 3 bases and 3 bases, with 9 bases remaining between them.

This chain joins TRBV4-1 and TRBJ2-7; D gene unclear. The CDR3 is 14 residues long. The germline CDR1 and CDR2 sequences are MGHRA and YSYEKL. Deletions cut 5 bases from V and 2 bases from J, with 13 bases between. CDR3 amino acids: CASSGQPGPYEQYF. The CDR3 DNA follows: TGCGCCAGCAGCGGTCAACCTGGACCCTACGAGCAGTACTTC.

The chain couples TRBV19 to TRBJ1-5, with unresolved D. Trimming took off 4 bases at V and 1 base at J, with 11 bases between the two ends. CDR1 LNHDA and CDR2 SQIVND come from the germline V gene (reference sequence). CDR3 length: 15 residues. Written as DNA, the CDR3 is TGTGCCAGTAGTAAACAGAGTCTGAGCAATCAGCCCCAGCATTTT. Residues: CASSKQSLSNQPQHF.

The table lists this clone with a count of one. Additional DNA sequences in this sample encode the identical CDR3. This rearrangement joins TRBV4-2 to TRBJ2-7, with 7 bases identical to TRBD2. V lost 1 base, J lost 3 bases, and 6 bases stayed unmatched. CDR1 and CDR2 (germline): LGHNA, YNFKEQ. CDR3 length: 15 amino acids. CDR3 loop: CASSQVSGVNYEQYF. The DNA of the CDR3 is TGTGCCAGCAGCCAAGTAAGCGGGGTAAACTACGAGCAGTACTTC.

The rearrangement links TRBV11-2 to TRBJ2-3, with D perhaps TRBD1 (5 bases). V shed 7 bases and J shed 4 bases, with 6 bases lying between them. This CDR3 has 11 residues. CDR1 SGHAT and CDR2 FQNNGV come from the germline V gene. CDR3 nucleotides: TGTGCCAGCACCAGGGCAGATACGCAGTATTTT. It specifies CASTRADTQYF.

V is TRBV11-2 and J is TRBJ1-1; D remains ambiguous. Germline assignment: CDR1 SGHAT and CDR2 FQNNGV. V lost 1 base and J 6 bases, leaving 15 bases between the germline ends. This CDR3 spans 15 amino acids. CDR3 nucleotides: TGTGCCAGCAGCTTAGTGGGCCCGTCGGGCCCTGAAGCTTTCTTT. Amino acid sequence: CASSLVGPSGPEAFF.

The J gene is TRBJ1-1, the V gene TRBV7-2; D call uncertain. From germline, CDR1 is SGHTA and CDR2 FQGNSA. V lost 4 bases and J 1 base, leaving 10 bases between the germline ends. The CDR3 has 14 amino acids. CDR3 nucleotide sequence: TGTGCCAGCAGCTGGCGAGAAGGGAACACTGAAGCTTTCTTT. It specifies CASSWREGNTEAFF.

The V gene is TRBV18, the J gene TRBJ2-1, with D possibly TRBD2 on 6 matching bases. This CDR3 comprises 12 residues. CDR1 and CDR2 from the germline V gene are KGHSH and LQKENI. Between the trimmed V and J ends, which lost 2 bases and 7 bases, there was a span of 6 bases. CDR3 nucleotide sequence: TGTGCCAGCTCACCAGGAGGGAATGAGCAGTTCTTC. It specifies CASSPGGNEQFF. Using reference TRBV18 and TRBJ2-1 for the parts outside the CDR3, the full variable domain is NAGVMQNPRHLVRRRGQEARLRCSPMKGHSHVYWYRQLPEEGLKFMVYLQKENIIDESGMPKERFSAEFPKEGPSILRIQQVVRGDSAAYFCASSPGGNEQFFGPGTRLTVL.

J is TRBJ2-6 and V is TRBV7-7, with a weak D call TRBD2 (5 bases). The CDR3 has 15 residues. Germline V gives CDR1 SSHAT, CDR2 FNYEAQ (reference sequence). Trimming left V 7 bases short and J 1 base short, with 11 bases between. DNA of the CDR3: TGTGCCAGCAAAGAGGGCGGATCTGGGGCCAACGTCCTGACTTTC. This encodes CASKEGGSGANVLTF.

This chain links TRBV21-1 with TRBJ2-7. TRBV21-1 represents a pseudogene. This CDR3 is 18 amino acids long. CDR3 amino acids: CASSKGRGQWSSPYEQYF. Written as DNA, the CDR3 is TGTGCCAGCAGCAAAGGGAGGGGACAATGGTCTTCGCCCTACGAGCAGTACTTC.

J is TRBJ2-1 and V is TRBV11-2; D is perhaps TRBD2 (5 bases). Germline V gene lookup returns CDR1 SGHAT and CDR2 FQNNGV. The CDR3 covers 17 residues. The ends were cut back, 3 bases at V and 0 bases at J, with 15 bases in the middle. The CDR3 nucleotides read TGTGCCAGCAGCTTCCCTAGCCAGCGGAGCTCCTACAATGAGCAGTTCTTC. It yields the protein CASSFPSQRSSYNEQFF.